These 6 T cell receptor beta chains were all obtained from the same sample, sequenced in a study of OX40 agonist ivuxolimab in advanced cancers. Assay: immunoSEQ multiplex PCR; the TCRdb copy retains only in-frame clones and omits some. The sample records around 75,000 clones, 70% to 90% being singletons. The sequencing used CD4+ or CD8+ T cells sorted from blood, collected in a trial of the OX40 agonist ivuxolimab. The receptors were sampled from an adult with an advanced solid tumor such as melanoma, head and neck, liver or kidney cancer.

The V and J genes are TRBV7-2 and TRBJ2-5, with D possibly TRBD2 on 5 matching bases. The closer fit of TRBJ2-7 to the DNA end suggests the J call may be wrong. From germline, CDR1 is SGHTA and CDR2 FQGNSA. CDR3 length: 14 residues. CDR3 nucleotide sequence: TGTGCCAGCAGCTTAGTAGACCGAGGGAGCGAGCAGTACTTC. Translating gives CASSLVDRGSEQYF.

This clone was seen once. The J gene is TRBJ2-7, the V gene TRBV7-9; no definite D call. Germline V gene lookup returns CDR1 SEHNR and CDR2 FQNEAQ (reference sequence). V was shortened by 1 base and J by 5 bases, with 9 bases between the two germline ends. The CDR3 sequence is 13 residues long. In DNA form, the CDR3 reads TGTGCCAGCAGCTTAGAAGGTCAGGACGAGCAGTACTTC. Encoded protein: CASSLEGQDEQYF.

This clone was counted a single time. The V call is TRBV18, the J call TRBJ2-3, with a weak D call TRBD2 (6 bases). Trimming cost V 3 bases and J 0 bases, with 10 bases left between them. The CDR3 totals 15 residues. Germline V CDR1 and CDR2: KGHSH, LQKENI. The CDR3 nucleotides are TGTGCCAGCTCACCCCCTAGCGCTAGCACAGATACGCAGTATTTT. Translating gives CASSPPSASTDTQYF.

The chain uses TRBV18 and TRBJ1-2, with 8 bases aligning to TRBD1. The CDR3 sequence is 15 residues long. Germline CDR1 and CDR2: KGHSH and LQKENI. V dropped 3 bases and J dropped 3; count of bases not matched to a gene: 6. The CDR3 nucleotides read TGTGCCAGCTCACCCTCCGCGGACAGGGACTATGGCTACACCTTC. This codes for CASSPSADRDYGYTF.

In nucleotides, the CDR3 is TGTGCCAGCAGTGACTTGGGACAGGGGTCTTATAGCAATCAGCCCCAGCATTTT. It encodes CASSDLGQGSYSNQPQHF. This chain connects TRBV28 to TRBJ1-5, with 10 bases that match TRBD1. V shed 5 bases, J shed 0 bases, and the junction held 10 bases outside the gene matches. This CDR3 is built from 18 residues. CDR1 is MDHEN, CDR2 SYDVKM, per germline.

The gene calls are TRBV4-1 and TRBJ1-5; 10 nucleotides agree with TRBD1. J was trimmed by 4 bases and V by 4 bases; bases with no gene match: 4. This CDR3 region has 15 residues. The germline V gene encodes CDR1 MGHRA and CDR2 YSYEKL. Written as DNA, the CDR3 is TGCGCCAGCAGCCCTGGACAGGGGGGAAATCAGCCCCAGCATTTT. It encodes CASSPGQGGNQPQHF.